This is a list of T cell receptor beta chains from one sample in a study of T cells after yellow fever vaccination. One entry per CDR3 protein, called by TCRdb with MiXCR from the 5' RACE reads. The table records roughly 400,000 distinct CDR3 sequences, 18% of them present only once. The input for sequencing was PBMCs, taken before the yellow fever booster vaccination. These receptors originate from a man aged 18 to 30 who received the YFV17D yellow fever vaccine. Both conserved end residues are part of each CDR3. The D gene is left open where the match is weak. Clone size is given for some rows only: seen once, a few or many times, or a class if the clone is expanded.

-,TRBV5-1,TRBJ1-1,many,TGCGCCAGCAGCTTCCCCCGGGGAGAGAACGCTGAAGCTTTCTTT,CASSFPRGENAEAFF
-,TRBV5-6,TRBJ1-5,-,TGTGCCAGCAGCCCCCGCCCAGATCAGCCCCAGCATTTT,CASSPRPDQPQHF
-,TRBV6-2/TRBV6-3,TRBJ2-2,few,TGTGCCAGCAGTTACGTGGGCGTGGTGGGCACCGGGGAGCTGTTTTTT,CASSYVGVVGTGELFF
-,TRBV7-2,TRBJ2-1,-,TGTGCCAGCAACCCGTATAGGGGTCACAATGAGCAGTTCTTC,CASNPYRGHNEQFF
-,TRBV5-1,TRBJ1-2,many,TGCGCCAGCAGCCCGGGACGGATCTATGGCTACACCTTC,CASSPGRIYGYTF
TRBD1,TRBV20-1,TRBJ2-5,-,TGCAGTGCCGACCGGGACAGGGGGACGGAGACCCAGTACTTC,CSADRDRGTETQYF
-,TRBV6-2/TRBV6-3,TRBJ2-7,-,TGTGCCAGCAGTTACGTCGACGCCTCCTACGAGCAGTACTTC,CASSYVDASYEQYF
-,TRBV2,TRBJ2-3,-,TGTGCCAGCAGTGGCTCCCCGAGTAGCACAGATACGCAGTATTTT,CASSGSPSSTDTQYF
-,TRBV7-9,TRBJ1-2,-,TGTGCCAGCAGCCCCTCCTCGGGTGGCTACACCTTC,CASSPSSGGYTF
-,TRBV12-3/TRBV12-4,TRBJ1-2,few,TGTGCCAGCAGTGGACAGTCCGATGGCTACACCTTC,CASSGQSDGYTF
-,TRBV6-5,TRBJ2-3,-,TGTGCCAGCAGTTACTCGGTGGGGACTCGTCTTAGCACAGATACGCAGTATTTT,CASSYSVGTRLSTDTQYF
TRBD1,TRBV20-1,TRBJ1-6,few,TGCAGTGCTAGACAGACAGGGGCTAATTCACCCCTCCACTTT,CSARQTGANSPLHF
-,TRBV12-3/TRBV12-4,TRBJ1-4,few,TGTGCCAGCAGTCTCCTAGGACAGTTAAATGAAAAACTGTTTTTT,CASSLLGQLNEKLFF
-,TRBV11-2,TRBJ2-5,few,TGTGCCAGCAGCCGGACCCGAGCGGAGACCCAGTACTTC,CASSRTRAETQYF
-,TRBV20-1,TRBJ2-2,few,TGCAGTGCTAGAATTGCGGGGCCGAACACCGGGGAGCTGTTTTTT,CSARIAGPNTGELFF
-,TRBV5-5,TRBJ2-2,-,TGTGCCAGCAGCTTGGACGGTCAAGGACCCGGGGAGCTGTTTTTT,CASSLDGQGPGELFF
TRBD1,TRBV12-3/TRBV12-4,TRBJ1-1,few,TGTGCCAGCCACAGGGGACCGAACACTGAAGCTTTCTTT,CASHRGPNTEAFF
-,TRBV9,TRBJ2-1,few,TGTGCCAGCAGCGGGGGGGCCCACAATGAGCAGTTCTTC,CASSGGAHNEQFF
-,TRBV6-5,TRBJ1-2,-,TGTGCCAGCAGTCCCAGGGTGGGGTATGGCTACACCTTC,CASSPRVGYGYTF
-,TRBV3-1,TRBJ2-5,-,TGTGCCAGCAGCCAAGACCCTCTTGGGGAGACCCAGTACTTC,CASSQDPLGETQYF
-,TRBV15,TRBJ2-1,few,TGTGCCACCTCACCGGGACTTAGGGACAATGAGCAGTTCTTC,CATSPGLRDNEQFF
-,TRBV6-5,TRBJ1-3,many,TGTGCCAGCAGTTCTAGCTACTCTGGAAACACCATATATTTT,CASSSSYSGNTIYF
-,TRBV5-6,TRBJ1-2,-,TGTGCCAGCAGCTTGGCTTTAGACGGCTACACCTTC,CASSLALDGYTF
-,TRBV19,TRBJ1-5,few,TGTGCCAGTAGTATAAGTGGCGGCAGGCATAGCAATCAGCCCCAGCATTTT,CASSISGGRHSNQPQHF
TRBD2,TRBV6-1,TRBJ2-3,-,TGTGCCAGTACCCCAAGCGGGGAATCCACAGATACGCAGTATTTT,CASTPSGESTDTQYF
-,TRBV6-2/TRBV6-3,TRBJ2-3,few,TGTGCCAGCAGTTACCGGCAGGGCCTTTACGATACGCAGTATTTT,CASSYRQGLYDTQYF
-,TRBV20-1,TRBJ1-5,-,TGCAGTGCCAAGGACCTAGTGGGCAATCAGCCCCAGCATTTT,CSAKDLVGNQPQHF
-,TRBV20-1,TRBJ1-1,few,TGCAGTGCTCTAGACACCTCTTACACTGAAGCTTTCTTT,CSALDTSYTEAFF
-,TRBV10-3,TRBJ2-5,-,TGTGCCATCAGTGAAGAACAAGAGACCCAGTACTTC,CAISEEQETQYF
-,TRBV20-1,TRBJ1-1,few,TGCAGTGCTAGAGATTACAGGGTTAAGAACACTGAAGCTTTCTTT,CSARDYRVKNTEAFF
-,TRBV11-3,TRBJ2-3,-,TGTGCCAGCAGCTTTGGCCGTAGCACAGATACGCAGTATTTT,CASSFGRSTDTQYF
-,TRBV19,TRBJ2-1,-,TGTGCCAGCTCCGGGGGCGGCCTATACAATGAGCAGTTCTTC,CASSGGGLYNEQFF
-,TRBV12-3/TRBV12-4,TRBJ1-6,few,TGTGCCAGCAGAACGACAGGCAGCTCCTATAATTCACCCCTCCACTTT,CASRTTGSSYNSPLHF
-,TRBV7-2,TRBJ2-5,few,TGTGCCAGCAGCAAGTTCATGGGTTCTTGGGAGACCCAGTACTTC,CASSKFMGSWETQYF
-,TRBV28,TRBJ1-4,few,TGTGCCACCGGTCAGGGAGGGAATGAAAAACTGTTTTTT,CATGQGGNEKLFF
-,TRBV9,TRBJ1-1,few,TGTGCCAGCAGCGTAGCTCCGACAGGACGGTCTGAAGCTTTCTTT,CASSVAPTGRSEAFF
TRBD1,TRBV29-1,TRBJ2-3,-,TGCAGCGGAATCAGGGGGACAGATACGCAGTATTTT,CSGIRGTDTQYF
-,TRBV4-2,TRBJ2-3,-,TGTGCCAGCAGCCAAGATCGGATTGGAACAGATACGCAGTATTTT,CASSQDRIGTDTQYF
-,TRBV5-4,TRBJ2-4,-,TGTGCCAGCAGCTCCCCAGGGGAGGCAAACATTCAGTACTTC,CASSSPGEANIQYF
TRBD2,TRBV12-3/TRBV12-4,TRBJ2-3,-,TGTGCCAGCAGTCCTTCAGGAGCGGGGGGGGCAGATACGCAGTATTTT,CASSPSGAGGADTQYF
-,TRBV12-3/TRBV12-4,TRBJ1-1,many,TGCGCCAGCAGTCCTACAGAGAACACTGAAGCTTTCTTT,CASSPTENTEAFF
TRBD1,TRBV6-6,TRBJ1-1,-,TGTGCCAGCAGTTCCCGGGACAGGGTTGCGACTGAAGCTTTCTTT,CASSSRDRVATEAFF
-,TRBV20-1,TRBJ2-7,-,TGCAGTGTTCAGAGGACGGAATCCTACGAGCAGTACTTC,CSVQRTESYEQYF
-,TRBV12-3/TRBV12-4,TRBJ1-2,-,TGTGCCAGCAGTTTAGGTTTTTTGGGCTATGGCTACACCTTC,CASSLGFLGYGYTF
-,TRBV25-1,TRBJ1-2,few,TGTGCCAGCGGAGAGGGGCAATTCCTATCCGGCTACACCTTC,CASGEGQFLSGYTF
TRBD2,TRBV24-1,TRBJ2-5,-,TGTGCCACCAGTGATCTGATAGCGGGGGGGTCGGTGGAGACCCAGTACTTC,CATSDLIAGGSVETQYF
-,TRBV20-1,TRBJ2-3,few,TGCAGTGCCCACGGGACTTCCACAGATACGCAGTATTTT,CSAHGTSTDTQYF